These 26 T cell receptor beta chains share one sample of origin, sequenced in a study of blood T cell repertoires in COVID-19. Measured with immunoSEQ multiplex PCR; TCRdb has only the in-frame clones, and not every one. The sample includes tens of thousands of clones, 88% of them seen just once. Specimen: peripheral blood. All receptors derive from a man at least 80 years old with acute or convalescent COVID-19.

This clone has only one observation. The V and J genes are TRBV5-1 and TRBJ2-7; D is undetermined. Germline V gives CDR1 SGHRS, CDR2 YFSETQ. Trimming shortened V by 4 bases and J by 4 bases, and 12 bases separated the two germline ends. The CDR3 is made up of 13 amino acids. The CDR3 spells CASSPSGPYEQYF. DNA for the CDR3: TGCGCCAGCAGCCCCTCGGGTCCGTACGAGCAGTACTTC.

This clone has just a few counts. The V gene is TRBV11-2, the J gene TRBJ1-1; D is unclear. V lost 2 bases and J 6 bases, leaving 10 bases between the germline ends. The CDR3 extends over 13 amino acids. CDR1 and CDR2 from the germline V gene are SGHAT and FQNNGV. The CDR3, as DNA: TGTGCCAGCAGCTTAAATGCGGTCGCTGAAGCTTTCTTT. Translating gives CASSLNAVAEAFF.

A single count supports this clone. The V and J genes are TRBV19 and TRBJ2-3; a possible D gene is TRBD1 (6 bases). The CDR3 is 13 residues long. The V end lost 4 bases, the J end lost 3 bases, and 8 bases lay between the germline ends. Germline CDR1 reads LNHDA; CDR2 reads SQIVND (reference sequence). The CDR3 bases are TGTGCCAGTAGTAGGCAGGGGACAGATACGCAGTATTTT. Protein: CASSRQGTDTQYF.

This chain joins TRBV29-1 and TRBJ1-1; D remains unclear. CDR3 length: 12 residues. Germline V gene sequence: CDR1 SQVTM, CDR2 ANQGSEA. Trimming left V 6 bases short and J 0 bases short, with 8 bases between. CDR3 loop: CSVGRMNTEAFF. The CDR3 coding sequence is TGCAGCGTGGGGAGGATGAACACTGAAGCTTTCTTT.

V gene TRBV4-1 combines with J gene TRBJ2-1; 7 nucleotides match TRBD2. J lost 4 bases, V lost 0 bases, and 6 bases had no gene match. Germline lookup yields CDR1 MGHRA and CDR2 YSYEKL. The CDR3 sequence is 16 residues long. The CDR3 reads CASSQEVLALYNEQFF. The CDR3 nucleotides read TGCGCCAGCAGCCAAGAAGTACTAGCGTTGTACAATGAGCAGTTCTTC.

The rearrangement uses TRBV5-1 and TRBJ1-6; 7 positions match TRBD1. Per the germline V gene, CDR1 is SGHRS and CDR2 is YFSETQ. V lost 2 bases to trimming and J lost 4 bases; unmatched junction nucleotides: 3. The CDR3 has 15 amino acids. The CDR3 DNA reads TGCGCCAGCAGCTTAGGGACAGCATATAATTCACCCCTCCACTTT. Translating it yields CASSLGTAYNSPLHF. Based on the CDR3 plus reference TRBV5-1 and TRBJ1-6, the full variable domain is KAGVTQTPRYLIKTRGQQVTLSCSPISGHRSVSWYQQTPGQGLQFLFEYFSETQRNKGNFPGRFSGRQFSNSRSEMNVSTLELGDSALYLCASSLGTAYNSPLHFGNGTRLTVT.

The rearrangement uses TRBV5-1 and TRBJ2-1; possible D gene TRBD2, 5 bases. V gave up 0 bases and J gave up 2 bases, with 9 bases separating them. The CDR3 runs 15 residues. The germline V gene encodes CDR1 SGHRS and CDR2 YFSETQ. The DNA of the CDR3 is TGCGCCAGCAGCTTGGCCCCGGGGACCTACAATGAGCAGTTCTTC. Protein: CASSLAPGTYNEQFF.

V is TRBV29-1 and J is TRBJ2-3; a weak D match, TRBD1 (6 bases). Germline values: CDR1 SQVTM, CDR2 ANQGSEA. V lost 6 bases and J 4 bases, leaving 11 bases between the germline ends. The CDR3 spans 12 residues. The CDR3 DNA is TGCAGCGTGGGACAAGGAGCAGATACGCAGTATTTT. Amino acids: CSVGQGADTQYF.

This sequence joins TRBV29-1 and TRBJ1-2; D is unclear. This CDR3 spans 13 amino acids. Germline V gene lookup returns CDR1 SQVTM and CDR2 ANQGSEA. V gave up 0 bases and J gave up 2 bases, with 7 bases separating them. The CDR3 DNA reads as TGCAGCGTTGAAGAAGCCCGAAACTATGGCTACACCTTC. Translation gives CSVEEARNYGYTF.

The chain joins TRBV3-1 (or the pseudogene TRBV3-2) to TRBJ2-7, with a possible D match to TRBD2 (6 bases). The CDR3 length is 17 residues. CDR1 is LGHDT and CDR2 is YNNKEL in the germline V gene (reference sequence). V gave up 0 bases and J gave up 6 bases, with 21 bases separating them. This chain's CDR3 is CASSQDPGVGPSLEQYF. CDR3 DNA sequence: TGTGCCAGCAGCCAAGACCCGGGAGTCGGTCCTAGTCTCGAGCAGTACTTC.

The chain carries TRBV29-1 and TRBJ2-1; 9 nucleotides line up with TRBD2. Germline CDR1 and CDR2: SQVTM and ANQGSEA. This CDR3 has 12 amino acids. The CDR3 DNA follows: TGCCGCGGCGGGGGGGGGCGCGATGAGCAGTTCTTC. Translated: CRGGGGRDEQFF.

This chain links TRBV29-1 with TRBJ2-7; tentative D call: TRBD1 (5 bases). There are 12 residues in the CDR3. V lost 4 bases and J lost 0, with 7 bases in between. Germline CDR1 and CDR2: SQVTM and ANQGSEA. The CDR3 reads CSVGGDSYEQYF. The CDR3, as DNA: TGCAGCGTTGGGGGCGACTCCTACGAGCAGTACTTC.

This chain joins TRBV5-6 and TRBJ1-2, with a tentative D call TRBD1 (6 bases). Trimming stripped 0 bases from V and 7 bases from J, with 19 bases between. From germline, CDR1 is SGHDT and CDR2 YYEEEE. The CDR3 sequence is 16 residues long. CDR3 sequence: CASSLEGDPGFRGYTF. CDR3 DNA sequence: TGTGCCAGCAGCTTGGAGGGGGACCCAGGTTTTCGTGGCTACACCTTC.

The chain is built from TRBV10-3 and TRBJ2-4; 7 bases fit TRBD2. With V trimmed by 3 bases and J by 5 bases, 4 bases remained unmatched. Germline V gene lookup returns CDR1 ENHRY and CDR2 SYGVKD. The CDR3 runs to 14 residues. CDR3 coding DNA: TGTGCCATCAGTGAAGCGGGACTCCAAAACATTCAGTACTTC. It is translated as CAISEAGLQNIQYF.

The rearrangement uses TRBV7-9 and TRBJ2-5; D is ambiguous. Germline V gives CDR1 SEHNR, CDR2 FQNEAQ (reference sequence). The CDR3 runs 15 residues. V gave up 0 bases and J gave up 2 bases, with 10 bases separating them. CDR3 protein: CASSLARQPQETQYF. The CDR3 DNA reads as TGTGCCAGCAGCTTAGCGCGGCAGCCACAAGAGACCCAGTACTTC.

This clone was observed a single time. The V gene is TRBV10-2, the J gene TRBJ1-2; D is ambiguous. This CDR3 region has 14 residues. V lost 3 bases to trimming and J lost 4 bases, with 12 bases between them. Per the germline V gene, CDR1 is WSHSY and CDR2 is SAAADI. The CDR3 protein is CASSEGGMAYGYTF. The CDR3, as DNA: TGCGCCAGCAGTGAAGGAGGGATGGCCTATGGCTACACCTTC.

This clone was picked up a small number of times. The rearrangement links TRBV10-3 to TRBJ1-2; 8 bases line up with TRBD1. The CDR3 consists of 14 residues. With 0 bases clipped from V and 5 bases from J, the junction kept 2 bases outside the gene matches. Germline V gene lookup returns CDR1 ENHRY and CDR2 SYGVKD. The CDR3 DNA sequence: TGTGCCATCAGTGAGTCGACAGGGGATTATGGCTACACCTTC. As protein: CAISESTGDYGYTF.

Sample share makes this clone medium-sized. V gene TRBV19 combines with J gene TRBJ1-5, with D hard to call. This CDR3 contains 15 residues. Trimming stripped 4 bases from V and 0 bases from J, with 10 bases between. Germline V gene sequence: CDR1 LNHDA, CDR2 SQIVND (reference sequence). The CDR3 sequence is CASSKLHYSNQPQHF. The CDR3, as DNA: TGTGCCAGTAGTAAATTGCACTATAGCAATCAGCCCCAGCATTTT. Filled out from reference TRBV19 and TRBJ1-5, the complete variable domain reads DGGITQSPKYLFRKEGQNVTLSCEQNLNHDAMYWYRQDPGQGLRLIYYSQIVNDFQKGDIAEGYSVSREKKESFPLTVTSAQKNPTAFYLCASSKLHYSNQPQHFGDGTRLSIL.

The chain combines TRBV19 with TRBJ2-2, with 13 bases that match TRBD2. Germline V gene data show CDR1 as LNHDA and CDR2 as SQIVND (reference sequence). This CDR3 comprises 16 residues. V lost 7 bases and J lost 4; bases outside the gene matches: 6. CDR3 bases: TGTGCCAGTATTGCGGGACTAGCGGGATCCACCGGGGAGCTGTTTTTT. Protein sequence: CASIAGLAGSTGELFF.

This clone has a single count. The gene calls are TRBV27 and TRBJ1-4; TRBD1 might be the D (6 bases). The germline CDR1 and CDR2 sequences are MNHEY and SMNVEV (reference sequence). The CDR3 totals 14 residues. V lost 3 bases and J lost 8, with 13 bases in between. For the CDR3, the DNA is TGTGCCAGCAGTTTTGGGGGGGCCGGGGAAAAACTGTTTTTT. Its translation: CASSFGGAGEKLFF.

V gene TRBV30 combines with J gene TRBJ2-1; D not resolved. CDR1 GTSNPN and CDR2 SVGIG come from the germline V gene (reference sequence). The CDR3 totals 15 residues. The V and J ends lost 5 bases and 2 bases respectively, with 16 bases between them. In DNA form, the CDR3 reads TGTGCCTGGGTTCACCAGGTTATTGCCTACAATGAGCAGTTCTTC. Translation: CAWVHQVIAYNEQFF.

The DNA of the CDR3 is TGTGCCATCAGTGACGGGGGGAATGAAAAACTGTTTTTT. Translated, it gives CAISDGGNEKLFF. This chain connects TRBV10-3 to TRBJ1-4, with a weak D call TRBD1 (5 bases). Trimming removed 3 bases from V and 5 bases from J, with 7 bases in between. The germline V gene encodes CDR1 ENHRY and CDR2 SYGVKD. The CDR3 consists of 13 residues.

The gene calls are TRBV11-3 and TRBJ2-3, with 14 bases identical to TRBD2. There are 17 residues in the CDR3. The germline V gene has CDR1 SGHNT and CDR2 YENEEA. Losses at the gene ends were 1 base for V and 3 bases for J; bases not matched to a gene: 3. This CDR3 is CASSLGGLAGVTDTQYF. The CDR3 bases are TGTGCCAGCAGCTTAGGGGGACTAGCGGGAGTAACAGATACGCAGTATTTT. The full variable domain, its missing parts supplied by reference TRBV11-3 and TRBJ2-3, is EAGVVQSPRYKIIEKKQPVAFWCNPISGHNTLYWYLQNLGQGPELLIRYENEEAVDDSQLPKDRFSAERLKGVDSTLKIQPAELGDSAVYLCASSLGGLAGVTDTQYFGPGTRLTVL.

The sample holds a few counts of this clone. V usage is TRBV29-1 and J usage is TRBJ2-7; TRBD1 matches 9 bases. Per the germline V gene, CDR1 is SQVTM and CDR2 is ANQGSEA. The V and J ends lost 3 bases and 6 bases, in that order; junction bases with no gene match: 15. The CDR3 contains 16 residues. The CDR3 DNA reads TGCAGCGTTGAGGGCGTACGGGGACAGGGCTATTCCGAGCAGTACTTC. The encoded protein is CSVEGVRGQGYSEQYF.

The chain uses TRBV11-2 and TRBJ2-5, with D unresolved. Trimming took off 0 bases at V and 5 bases at J, with 4 bases between the two ends. CDR1 and CDR2 from the germline V gene are SGHAT and FQNNGV. This CDR3 comprises 12 residues. The CDR3 reads CASSLDRETQYF. The CDR3 region has the DNA TGTGCCAGCAGCTTAGATCGGGAGACCCAGTACTTC.

The CDR3 DNA sequence: TGTGCCAGCAGCCCGGGACAGGGGCGATACACCTTC. Translation gives CASSPGQGRYTF. The J gene is TRBJ1-2, the V gene TRBV7-8; 10 bases agree with TRBD1. V lost 5 bases to trimming and J lost 11 bases; unmatched junction nucleotides: 5. The CDR3 is 12 amino acids. The germline CDR1 and CDR2 sequences are SGHVS and FQNEAQ. Supplemented by reference TRBV7-8 and TRBJ1-2, the full variable domain reads GAGVSQSPRYKVAKRGQDVALRCDPISGHVSLFWYQQALGQGPEFLTYFQNEAQLDKSGLPSDRFFAERPEGSVSTLKIQRTQQEDSAVYLCASSPGQGRYTFGSGTRLTVV.